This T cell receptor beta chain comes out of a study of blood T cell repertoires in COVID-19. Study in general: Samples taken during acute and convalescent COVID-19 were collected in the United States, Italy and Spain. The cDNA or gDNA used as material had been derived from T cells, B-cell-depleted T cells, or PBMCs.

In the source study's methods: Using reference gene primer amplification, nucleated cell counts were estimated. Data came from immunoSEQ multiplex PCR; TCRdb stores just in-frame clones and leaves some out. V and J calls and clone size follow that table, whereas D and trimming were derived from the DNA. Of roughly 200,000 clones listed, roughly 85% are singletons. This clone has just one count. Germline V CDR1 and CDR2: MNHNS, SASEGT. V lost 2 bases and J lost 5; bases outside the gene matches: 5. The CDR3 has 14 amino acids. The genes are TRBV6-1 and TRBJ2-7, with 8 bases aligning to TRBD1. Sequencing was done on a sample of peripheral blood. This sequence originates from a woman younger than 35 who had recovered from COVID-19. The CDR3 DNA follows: TGTGCCAGCAGTGAACCAGGACAGGGAAACGAGCAGTACTTC. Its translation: CASSEPGQGNEQYF.